A single sample is the source of the 26 T cell receptor beta chains below, sequenced in a study of T cell responses to AZD1222 COVID-19 vaccine. Using immunoSEQ multiplex PCR, the repertoire was profiled, and TCRdb retains in-frame clones only, with some absent. This table has fewer than 200,000 clones, 85% to 95% appearing once. The material sequenced was peripheral blood, taken on day 0 of AZD1222 vaccination. The origin of the receptors is an adult in good health.

The rearrangement joins TRBV27 to TRBJ2-7, with TRBD1 identical over 9 bases. V trimming: 2 bases; J trimming: 5 bases; junction bases outside the gene matches: 4. The CDR3 has 14 amino acids. Germline V gene data show CDR1 as MNHEY and CDR2 as SMNVEV (reference sequence). This chain's CDR3 is CASSLGQGNNEQYF. In nucleotides, the CDR3 is TGTGCCAGCAGTTTAGGACAGGGGAACAACGAGCAGTACTTC.

The chain uses TRBV14 and TRBJ1-6; D possibly corresponds to TRBD1 (6 bases). The V end was cut by 0 bases, the J end by 2 bases, with 11 bases between. The CDR3 covers 17 residues. The germline V gene encodes CDR1 SGHDN and CDR2 FVKESK. DNA for the CDR3: TGTGCCAGCAGCCAAGATACAGGGACCACCTATAATTCACCCCTCCACTTT. It encodes CASSQDTGTTYNSPLHF.

V is TRBV12-5 and J is TRBJ2-7; 8 nucleotides line up with TRBD1. Losses at the gene ends were 8 bases for V and 4 bases for J; bases not matched to a gene: 4. Germline CDR1 LGHNT, CDR2 FRNRAP. The CDR3 spans 12 residues. CDR3: CASSGQGYEQYF. The CDR3 coding sequence is TGTGCTAGTTCTGGACAGGGTTACGAGCAGTACTTC.

This clone was counted once. V gene TRBV11-2 combines with J gene TRBJ2-2; D may correspond to TRBD1 or TRBD2 (5 bases each). Per germline, CDR1 SGHAT and CDR2 FQNNGV. Trimming shortened V by 2 bases and J by 1 base, and 8 bases separated the two germline ends. This CDR3 contains 15 residues. CDR3: CASSLRGVNTGELFF. For the CDR3, the DNA is TGTGCCAGCAGCTTAAGGGGAGTGAACACCGGGGAGCTGTTTTTT.

The rearrangement uses TRBV6-4 and TRBJ1-5, with 7 bases identical to TRBD1. V dropped 4 bases and J dropped 1; count of bases not matched to a gene: 10. Germline CDR1 MRHNA, CDR2 SNTAGT. The CDR3 loop spans 17 amino acids. CDR3 protein: CASSAMTGLISNQPQHF. The CDR3 DNA reads TGTGCCAGCAGTGCTATGACAGGGTTAATAAGCAATCAGCCCCAGCATTTT.

The genes are TRBV7-9 and TRBJ2-7, with D maybe TRBD1 (7 bases). V was clipped by 5 bases and J by 3 bases, with 20 bases between them. The CDR3 is made up of 16 amino acids. Germline V gene data show CDR1 as SEHNR and CDR2 as FQNEAQ (reference sequence). The CDR3: CASSKTGMTRLYEQYF. As DNA, the CDR3 is TGTGCCAGCAGCAAGACAGGGATGACTAGACTCTACGAGCAGTACTTC.

As regards this clone: The junction shows a germline mismatch at one end, possibly a read error. The rearrangement uses TRBV3-1 (or the pseudogene TRBV3-2) and TRBJ1-1, with D perhaps TRBD1 (6 bases). Germline lookup yields CDR1 LGHDT and CDR2 YNNKEL (reference sequence). CDR3 length equals 13 residues. The CDR3 here is CASSQGGITEAFF. As DNA, the CDR3 is TGTGCCAGCAGTCAAGGGGGAATCACTGAAGCTTTCTTT.

The chain uses TRBV19 and TRBJ2-6; D is uncertain. The V gene's germline CDR1 is LNHDA and CDR2 SQIVND (reference sequence). V lost 1 base, J lost 2 bases, and 3 bases lay in between. The CDR3 runs to 14 residues. This CDR3 is CASSIGPGANVLTF. In nucleotides, the CDR3 is TGTGCCAGTAGTATAGGGCCTGGGGCCAACGTCCTGACTTTC. The full variable domain, with the rest looked up from reference TRBV19 and TRBJ2-6, is DGGITQSPKYLFRKEGQNVTLSCEQNLNHDAMYWYRQDPGQGLRLIYYSQIVNDFQKGDIAEGYSVSREKKESFPLTVTSAQKNPTAFYLCASSIGPGANVLTFGAGSRLTVL.

The rearrangement uses TRBV19 and TRBJ2-2; D is unclear. V dropped 0 bases and J dropped 5 bases, with 4 bases sitting between them. From germline, CDR1 is LNHDA and CDR2 SQIVND (reference sequence). This CDR3 contains 13 residues. The CDR3 loop reads CASSIDRTGELFF. The CDR3 bases are TGTGCCAGTAGTATAGACAGGACCGGGGAGCTGTTTTTT.

The rearrangement joins TRBV19 to TRBJ1-5; D unclear. Looked up from germline, CDR1 is LNHDA and CDR2 is SQIVND (reference sequence). Trimming took 2 bases from V and 4 from J, leaving 6 bases between them. The CDR3 runs to 13 residues. CDR3 nucleotide sequence: TGTGCCAGTAGTATAAAGGTTAATCAGCCCCAGCATTTT. Protein sequence: CASSIKVNQPQHF.

V and J are TRBV7-9 and TRBJ2-5; a weak D match, TRBD2 (5 bases). This CDR3 is built from 14 residues. Germline values: CDR1 SEHNR, CDR2 FQNEAQ (reference sequence). V was pared by 3 bases and J by 2 bases, with 10 bases between. DNA of the CDR3: TGTGCCAGCAGCTTGAGAGGGCTGCAAGAGACCCAGTACTTC. It specifies CASSLRGLQETQYF.

The V and J genes are TRBV5-1 and TRBJ1-1; 9 nucleotides match TRBD1. Germline V CDR1 and CDR2: SGHRS, YFSETQ. The V and J ends lost 5 bases and 5 bases, in that order; junction bases with no gene match: 4. The CDR3 totals 13 residues. CDR3 in amino acids: CASSIQGATEAFF. CDR3 coding DNA: TGCGCCAGCAGTATACAGGGGGCGACTGAAGCTTTCTTT.

The chain uses TRBV2 and TRBJ1-2; tentatively, D is TRBD1 (5 bases). The V and J ends lost 5 bases and 6 bases respectively, with 13 bases between them. In germline, CDR1 is SNHLY, CDR2 FYNNEI. This CDR3 region has 13 residues. CDR3 protein: CASSQGWGDGYTF. CDR3 nucleotides: TGTGCCAGCAGTCAAGGGTGGGGGGATGGCTACACCTTC.

The gene calls are TRBV7-2 and TRBJ2-2, with 10 positions matching TRBD2. Per the germline V gene, CDR1 is SGHTA and CDR2 is FQGNSA. Unmatched junction bases numbered 15, after V lost 11 bases and J lost 3 bases. The CDR3 covers 17 residues. CDR3 protein: CAGRLAGGLLDTGELFF. In nucleotides, the CDR3 is TGTGCCGGACGTTTAGCGGGAGGTCTTTTGGACACCGGGGAGCTGTTTTTT.

The chain uses TRBV6-5 and TRBJ1-2; 7 nucleotides line up with TRBD1. V was clipped by 4 bases and J by 2 bases; unmatched bases: 10. Germline V lookup: CDR1 MNHEY, CDR2 SVGAGI. CDR3 length: 16 amino acids. This CDR3 is CASSFNYRGDNYGYTF. The CDR3 DNA reads TGTGCCAGCAGTTTCAATTACAGGGGCGACAACTATGGCTACACCTTC.

The count of this clone is one. This chain joins TRBV4-1 and TRBJ1-1, with D unresolved. CDR3 length equals 13 residues. V lost 0 bases and J lost 5, with 7 bases in between. CDR1 is MGHRA, CDR2 YSYEKL, per germline. The CDR3, as DNA: TGCGCCAGCAGCCAAGATGAGGGAACTGAAGCTTTCTTT. Protein sequence: CASSQDEGTEAFF.

This chain connects TRBV19 to TRBJ2-3, with 16 bases fitting TRBD2. V dropped 5 bases and J dropped 4; count of bases not matched to a gene: 6. This CDR3 has 17 amino acids. Germline V gene lookup returns CDR1 LNHDA and CDR2 SQIVND (reference sequence). CDR3 amino acids: CASSGTSGGASADTQYF. DNA for the CDR3: TGTGCCAGTAGTGGGACTAGCGGGGGGGCTTCGGCAGATACGCAGTATTTT.

In DNA form, the CDR3 reads TGTGCCTGGAGTCGGGTAGCGGGAGCCTACGAGCAGTACTTC. Translating it yields CAWSRVAGAYEQYF. J is TRBJ2-7 and V is TRBV30; 9 nucleotides line up with TRBD2. J gave up 2 bases and V 2 bases, and 4 bases lay outside the gene matches. The germline CDR1 and CDR2 sequences are GTSNPN and SVGIG (reference sequence). This CDR3 is 14 amino acids long.

V usage is TRBV28 and J usage is TRBJ1-1; D gene uncertain. The V end lost 1 base, the J end lost 6 bases, and 15 bases lay between the germline ends. The CDR3 spans 15 residues. The germline V gene has CDR1 MDHEN and CDR2 SYDVKM. The CDR3 DNA reads TGTGCCAGCAGTTTATCCTGGAAGTCTGTCGCTGAAGCTTTCTTT. It yields the protein CASSLSWKSVAEAFF.

The V and J genes are TRBV29-1 and TRBJ1-4; the D is unclear. From germline, CDR1 is SQVTM and CDR2 ANQGSEA. V was shortened by 1 base and J by 10 bases, with 13 bases between the two germline ends. The CDR3 consists of 13 residues. The CDR3 DNA follows: TGCAGCGTTGAAGGAGAGGCGTGGGGAAAACTGTTTTTT. Translating gives CSVEGEAWGKLFF.

V is TRBV12-3 or TRBV12-4 and J is TRBJ1-1, with TRBD1 matching 7 bases. CDR3 length: 12 amino acids. V was clipped by 10 bases and J by 4 bases; unmatched bases: 6. The DNA of the CDR3 is TGTGCCACAGGGGGGGCGCTCACTGAAGCTTTCTTT. Translating it yields CATGGALTEAFF.

This sequence joins TRBV5-4 and TRBJ1-1; 7 positions match TRBD1. The CDR3 covers 13 residues. Germline CDR1 is SGHNT and CDR2 is YYREEE (reference sequence). J gave up 1 base and V 3 bases, and 0 bases lay outside the gene matches. This CDR3 reads CASSWDRNTEAFF. As DNA, the CDR3 is TGTGCCAGCAGCTGGGACAGGAACACTGAAGCTTTCTTT.

V gene TRBV19 combines with J gene TRBJ1-2; D remains ambiguous. The CDR3 spans 16 residues. V lost 0 bases and J lost 4, with 15 bases in between. Per germline, CDR1 LNHDA and CDR2 SQIVND (reference sequence). CDR3 region: CASSIDPDGSIYGYTF. In DNA form, the CDR3 reads TGTGCCAGTAGTATAGACCCGGACGGGTCGATCTATGGCTACACCTTC.

The J gene is TRBJ2-5, the V gene TRBV11-2; 7 bases are shared with TRBD1. V shed 4 bases, J shed 2 bases, and the junction held 10 bases outside the gene matches. From germline, CDR1 is SGHAT and CDR2 FQNNGV. This CDR3 is built from 16 residues. The CDR3 sequence is CASSSRRTGRQETQYF. As DNA, the CDR3 is TGTGCCAGCAGCTCTAGAAGGACAGGAAGGCAAGAGACCCAGTACTTC. Supplemented by reference TRBV11-2 and TRBJ2-5, the full variable domain reads EAGVAQSPRYKIIEKRQSVAFWCNPISGHATLYWYQQILGQGPKLLIQFQNNGVVDDSQLPKDRFSAERLKGVDSTLKIQPAKLEDSAVYLCASSSRRTGRQETQYFGPGTRLLVL.

The CDR3 DNA sequence: TGCGCCAGCAGCCAAGAACCGGGTGGGACAGGTGTAAATGAGCAGTTCTTC. Amino acid sequence: CASSQEPGGTGVNEQFF. The gene calls are TRBV4-1 and TRBJ2-1; 8 bases are a match to TRBD1. This CDR3 comprises 17 residues. V trimming: 0 bases; J trimming: 7 bases; junction bases outside the gene matches: 11. Looked up from germline, CDR1 is MGHRA and CDR2 is YSYEKL.

J is TRBJ2-2 and V is TRBV5-4, with TRBD2 matching 7 bases. V was clipped by 2 bases and J by 3 bases; unmatched bases: 4. The CDR3 is 15 residues long. Germline-derived CDR1 and CDR2 are SGHNT and YYREEE (reference sequence). Here the CDR3 reads CASSFGGRDTGELFF. The CDR3 DNA sequence: TGTGCCAGCAGCTTTGGCGGGAGAGACACCGGGGAGCTGTTTTTT.